This TCR beta chain was obtained from a study of control samples from healthy donors and cancer patients. Trimming took 5 bases from V and 4 from J, leaving 9 bases between them. Germline values: CDR1 MDHEN, CDR2 SYDVKM. The CDR3 loop spans 12 amino acids. Profiled with immunoSEQ multiplex PCR; TCRdb holds only in-frame clones, not every one. The data show 50,000 or so clones, 95% seen once. Material: blood. The clonotype was recovered from a man in his thirties or forties in good health. The chain uses TRBV28 and TRBJ2-7; a weak D match, TRBD1 (5 bases). CDR3 region: CASSIRQYEQYF. DNA of the CDR3: TGTGCCAGCAGTATTCGACAGTACGAGCAGTACTTC.